This T cell receptor beta chain derives from a study of OX40 agonist ivuxolimab in advanced cancers. In the study overall: Three patients had partial responses: one hepatocellular carcinoma, two cutaneous melanoma.

CDR1 MNHNS and CDR2 SASEGT come from the germline V gene. The CDR3 has 16 amino acids. With 1 base removed from V and 5 bases from J, the gap between germline ends came to 17 bases. Assay: immunoSEQ multiplex PCR; the TCRdb copy retains only in-frame clones and omits some. This sample has approximately 82,000 clones; roughly 90% occur once, and the top ten carry about a tenth. The source is an adult with an advanced solid tumor such as melanoma, head and neck, liver or kidney cancer. The chain has TRBV6-1 and TRBJ2-5; D is possibly TRBD1 (6 bases). The sample here was CD4+ or CD8+ T cells sorted from blood, taken in a trial of the OX40 agonist ivuxolimab. The CDR3 DNA is TGTGCCAGCAGTGAAGTAGGAGTAGGGGGTTGGGAGACCCAGTACTTC. Its translation: CASSEVGVGGWETQYF.